The sequence of this T cell receptor beta chain was determined in a study of blood T cell repertoires in COVID-19. Germline lookup yields CDR1 SGDLS and CDR2 YYNGEE. CDR3 length: 11 amino acids. V was cut by 6 bases and J by 2 bases, with 6 bases left in between. Some clones are missing from TCRdb's copy, which holds only in-frame ones; the method was immunoSEQ multiplex PCR. The table has 100,000 or so clones, 69% seen once. This chain links TRBV9 with TRBJ2-7; D unresolved. Sequenced sample: peripheral blood. This TCR was recovered from a man at least 80 years old with acute or convalescent COVID-19. The DNA for the CDR3 is TGTGCCAGCAAACAGACCTACGAGCAGTACTTC. Amino acids: CASKQTYEQYF. Full variable domain (missing parts from reference TRBV9 and TRBJ2-7): DSGVTQTPKHLITATGQRVTLRCSPRSGDLSVYWYQQSLDQGLQFLIQYYNGEERAKGNILERFSAQQFPDLHSELNLSSLELGDSALYFCASKQTYEQYFGPGTRLTVT.